Shown below are 19 T cell receptor beta chains from a single sample sequenced in a study of cytomegalovirus exposure and HLA in healthy donors. Data came from immunoSEQ multiplex PCR; TCRdb stores just in-frame clones and leaves some out. Among 250,000 to 400,000 clones, 88% were seen once, and the ten largest hold over 0.9%. Sequenced input: PBMCs. Every receptor here comes from a man aged 30 to 39 in good health and CMV-seronegative.

This chain joins TRBV19 and TRBJ2-7; tentative D call: TRBD1 (5 bases). V was trimmed by 10 bases and J by 8 bases, leaving 24 bases between them. The length of the CDR3 is 14 residues. The V gene's germline CDR1 is LNHDA and CDR2 SQIVND (reference sequence). The CDR3 loop is CATAFPGQPAKQYF. The CDR3 bases are TGTGCCACGGCCTTCCCCGGACAACCTGCCAAGCAGTACTTC.

This clone was detected a few times. The chain has TRBV18 and TRBJ2-2; TRBD2 matches at 7 bases. Per the germline V gene, CDR1 is KGHSH and CDR2 is LQKENI. The CDR3 consists of 17 residues. The ends lost 3 bases at V and 0 bases at J; junction bases unmatched: 7. The CDR3 nucleotides read TGTGCCAGCTCACCGCGGGGGTCGCAGACGAACACCGGGGAGCTGTTTTTT. Amino acids: CASSPRGSQTNTGELFF.

This clone showed up just once. The chain recombines TRBV6-6 with TRBJ1-6, with D maybe TRBD1 (5 bases). Trimming took 0 bases from V and 9 from J, leaving 9 bases between them. Germline V lookup: CDR1 MNHNY, CDR2 SVGAGI (reference sequence). This CDR3 region has 14 residues. CDR3 amino acids: CASSYSQGGSPLHF. The CDR3 DNA follows: TGTGCCAGCAGTTACTCTCAGGGTGGTTCACCCCTCCACTTT.

The genes are TRBV7-8 and TRBJ1-1, with 11 nucleotides matching TRBD1. This CDR3 is built from 15 residues. The germline V gene has CDR1 SGHVS and CDR2 FQNEAQ. The V gene end was trimmed by 0 bases and the J gene end by 7 bases; junction bases not matched to a gene: 4. This CDR3 is CASSLAWTGGREAFF. Written as DNA, the CDR3 is TGTGCCAGCAGCTTAGCCTGGACAGGGGGCCGTGAAGCTTTCTTT.

V gene TRBV7-9 combines with J gene TRBJ1-1, with 8 bases fitting TRBD1. Germline CDR1 and CDR2: SEHNR and FQNEAQ (reference sequence). This CDR3 has 18 residues. J was trimmed by 2 bases and V by 5 bases; bases with no gene match: 16. The CDR3 DNA is TGTGCCAGCAGCCCCCTAAGGACAGGGAGGAGGGAAAACACTGAAGCTTTCTTT. It translates to CASSPLRTGRRENTEAFF.

This chain links TRBV2 with TRBJ1-5, with 7 bases fitting TRBD1. The J segment lost 4 bases and the V segment lost 3 bases, leaving 3 bases of the junction unmatched. The CDR3 sequence is 14 residues long. Per the germline V gene, CDR1 is SNHLY and CDR2 is FYNNEI. The CDR3 bases are TGTGCCAGCAGTGATGACAGGGTTAATCAGCCCCAGCATTTT. Residues: CASSDDRVNQPQHF.

The chain is built from TRBV15 and TRBJ1-2, with D perhaps TRBD1 (5 bases). The ends were cut back, 3 bases at V and 4 bases at J, with 12 bases in the middle. Looked up from germline, CDR1 is LNHNV and CDR2 is YYDKDF (reference sequence). There are 14 residues in the CDR3. The CDR3 coding sequence is TGTGCCACCAGCAGTGGGGGGGTGGGCTATGGCTACACCTTC. Protein product: CATSSGGVGYGYTF.

The rearrangement joins TRBV6-1 to TRBJ2-5; 10 positions agree with TRBD2. This CDR3 comprises 18 residues. Germline assignment: CDR1 MNHNS and CDR2 SASEGT. J gave up 0 bases and V 1 base, and 8 bases lay outside the gene matches. The CDR3 nucleotides read TGTGCCAGCAGTGAAGGGATGAATAGCGGGGGGTACCAAGAGACCCAGTACTTC. Residues: CASSEGMNSGGYQETQYF.

V usage is TRBV5-4 and J usage is TRBJ2-7; D perhaps matches TRBD1 (6 bases). This CDR3 contains 15 residues. Germline V gene sequence: CDR1 SGHNT, CDR2 YYREEE (reference sequence). V shed 0 bases and J shed 3 bases, with 13 bases lying between them. CDR3 DNA: TGTGCCAGCAGCTTGGACAGGGCCCCTCACTACGAGCAGTACTTC. Translating gives CASSLDRAPHYEQYF. Filled out from reference TRBV5-4 and TRBJ2-7, the complete variable domain reads ETGVTQSPTHLIKTRGQQVTLRCSSQSGHNTVSWYQQALGQGPQFIFQYYREEENGRGNFPPRFSGLQFPNYSSELNVNALELDDSALYLCASSLDRAPHYEQYFGPGTRLTVT.

This chain uses TRBV20-1 with TRBJ2-1, with 9 bases fitting TRBD2. The CDR3 runs to 11 residues. The V gene end was trimmed by 3 bases and the J gene end by 10 bases; junction bases not matched to a gene: 1. The germline V gene encodes CDR1 DFQATT and CDR2 SNEGSKA (reference sequence). CDR3 protein: CSASLAGEQFF. The CDR3 DNA is TGCAGTGCTAGCCTAGCGGGGGAGCAGTTCTTC.

This chain joins TRBV5-6 and TRBJ1-2, with TRBD1 as a possible D gene (5 bases). The V gene lost 4 bases and the J gene lost 2 bases, with 15 bases spanning the gap. The CDR3 contains 15 residues. CDR1 and CDR2 from the germline V gene are SGHDT and YYEEEE. The CDR3 DNA reads as TGTGCCAGCAGCCCCCGGGACGGGGGGAACTATGGCTACACCTTC. Translated: CASSPRDGGNYGYTF.

The chain joins TRBV28 to TRBJ1-5; tentative D call: TRBD1 (5 bases). Germline CDR1 MDHEN, CDR2 SYDVKM. V lost 3 bases and J lost 0, with 6 bases in between. The CDR3 has 14 residues. The CDR3 DNA sequence: TGTGCCAGCAGTTTTGACAGTAGCAATCAGCCCCAGCATTTT. It yields the protein CASSFDSSNQPQHF. The full variable domain, completed using reference TRBV28 and TRBJ1-5, is DVKVTQSSRYLVKRTGEKVFLECVQDMDHENMFWYRQDPGLGLRLIYFSYDVKMKEKGDIPEGYSVSREKKERFSLILESASTNQTSMYLCASSFDSSNQPQHFGDGTRLSIL.

V gene TRBV5-1 combines with J gene TRBJ2-5; TRBD2 agrees at 11 bases. The CDR3 consists of 16 residues. Germline V CDR1 and CDR2: SGHRS, YFSETQ. V shed 4 bases and J 4 bases; nucleotides not matched to a gene: 9. This chain's CDR3 is CASSTSSGGTLETQYF. Written as DNA, the CDR3 is TGCGCCAGCAGCACCTCTAGCGGGGGGACACTAGAGACCCAGTACTTC.

The V gene is TRBV28, the J gene TRBJ1-5; D gene ambiguous. V dropped 6 bases and J dropped 0 bases, with 15 bases sitting between them. Germline V lookup: CDR1 MDHEN, CDR2 SYDVKM. This CDR3 spans 16 amino acids. The CDR3 spells CASRSGGSVSNQPQHF. CDR3 DNA sequence: TGTGCCAGCAGGAGTGGAGGGTCGGTTAGCAATCAGCCCCAGCATTTT.

The gene calls are TRBV25-1 and TRBJ1-2, with TRBD1 as a possible D gene (5 bases). The CDR3 covers 14 residues. Per germline, CDR1 MGHDK and CDR2 SYGVNS. V dropped 5 bases and J dropped 2 bases, with 12 bases sitting between them. The CDR3 reads CASSLAGRNYGYTF. The CDR3 region has the DNA TGTGCCAGCAGTCTAGCGGGACGGAACTATGGCTACACCTTC.

CDR3 sequence reads: CASSRTGGADGYTF. Written as DNA, the CDR3 is TGTGCCAGCTCAAGGACAGGGGGCGCGGATGGCTACACCTTC. V is TRBV18 and J is TRBJ1-2; 11 bases fit TRBD1. The germline gives CDR1 KGHSH, CDR2 LQKENI. V lost 5 bases, J lost 6 bases, and 5 bases stayed unmatched. The CDR3 loop spans 14 amino acids.

The chain couples TRBV28 to TRBJ1-1, with 9 bases aligning to TRBD1. Germline V gene sequence: CDR1 MDHEN, CDR2 SYDVKM. This CDR3 contains 15 residues. With 3 bases clipped from V and 0 bases from J, the junction kept 2 bases outside the gene matches. The CDR3 spells CASSFRDRVNTEAFF. The CDR3 coding sequence is TGTGCCAGCAGTTTCCGGGACAGGGTGAACACTGAAGCTTTCTTT.

The chain joins TRBV25-1 to TRBJ2-1; the D gene is possibly TRBD1 (6 bases). The CDR3 is 15 amino acids. In germline, CDR1 is MGHDK, CDR2 SYGVNS. Trimming took 6 bases from V and 2 from J, leaving 14 bases between them. As DNA, the CDR3 is TGTGCCAGCAGCCCCGACAGGATGACCTACAATGAGCAGTTCTTC. It codes for CASSPDRMTYNEQFF.

The V gene is TRBV27, the J gene TRBJ2-1; 7 bases align to TRBD2. After removal of 1 base from V and 6 bases from J, the junction contained 3 bases not matched to a gene. The CDR3 totals 14 residues. CDR1 is MNHEY and CDR2 is SMNVEV in the germline V gene (reference sequence). CDR3 residues: CASSLWRGSNEQFF. CDR3 coding DNA: TGTGCCAGCAGTTTATGGCGGGGGAGCAATGAGCAGTTCTTC.